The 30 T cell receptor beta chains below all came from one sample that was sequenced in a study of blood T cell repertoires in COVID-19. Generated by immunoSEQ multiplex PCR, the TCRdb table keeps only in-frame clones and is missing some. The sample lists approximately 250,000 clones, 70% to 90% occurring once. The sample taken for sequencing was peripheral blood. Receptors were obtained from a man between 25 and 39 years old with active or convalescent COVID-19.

The DNA for the CDR3 is TGTGCCAGCACCTGGGACAGTGGGAACACTGAAGCTTTCTTT. It yields the protein CASTWDSGNTEAFF. This rearrangement joins TRBV6-5 to TRBJ1-1, with TRBD1 matching over 7 bases. V lost 7 bases and J lost 1; bases outside the gene matches: 6. Germline V lookup: CDR1 MNHEY, CDR2 SVGAGI. The CDR3 consists of 14 residues.

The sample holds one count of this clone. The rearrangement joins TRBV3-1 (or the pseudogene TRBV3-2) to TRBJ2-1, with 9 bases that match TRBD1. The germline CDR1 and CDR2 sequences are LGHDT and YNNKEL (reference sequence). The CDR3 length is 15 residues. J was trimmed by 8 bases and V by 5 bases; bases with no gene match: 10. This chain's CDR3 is CASSIRDRVLDEQFF. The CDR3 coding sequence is TGTGCCAGCAGCATCCGGGACAGGGTATTGGATGAGCAGTTCTTC.

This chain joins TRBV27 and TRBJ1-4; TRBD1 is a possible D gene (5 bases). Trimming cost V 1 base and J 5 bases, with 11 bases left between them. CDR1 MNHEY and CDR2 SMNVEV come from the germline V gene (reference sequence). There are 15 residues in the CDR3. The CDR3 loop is CASSLFQGLNEKLFF. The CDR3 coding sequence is TGTGCCAGCAGTTTATTTCAGGGCCTAAATGAAAAACTGTTTTTT. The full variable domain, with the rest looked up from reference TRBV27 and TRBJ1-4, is EAQVTQNPRYLITVTGKKLTVTCSQNMNHEYMSWYRQDPGLGLRQIYYSMNVEVTDKGDVPEGYKVSRKEKRNFPLILESPSPNQTSLYFCASSLFQGLNEKLFFGSGTQLSVL.

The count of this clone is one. The CDR3 here is CASSTRTENDTIYSYEQYF. CDR3 DNA sequence: TGTGCCAGTAGTACCCGGACAGAAAACGATACTATTTACTCCTACGAGCAGTACTTC. J is TRBJ2-7 and V is TRBV19; D may be TRBD1 (6 bases). The CDR3 consists of 19 residues. Per germline, CDR1 LNHDA and CDR2 SQIVND (reference sequence). V lost 4 bases and J 0 bases, leaving 25 bases between the germline ends.

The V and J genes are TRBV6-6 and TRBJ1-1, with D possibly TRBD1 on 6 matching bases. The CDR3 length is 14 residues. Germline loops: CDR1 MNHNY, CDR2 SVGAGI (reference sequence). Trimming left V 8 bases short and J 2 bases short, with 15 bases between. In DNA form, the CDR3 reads TGTGCCAGCTCTACCGGACAGATTAACACTGAAGCTTTCTTT. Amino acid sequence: CASSTGQINTEAFF.

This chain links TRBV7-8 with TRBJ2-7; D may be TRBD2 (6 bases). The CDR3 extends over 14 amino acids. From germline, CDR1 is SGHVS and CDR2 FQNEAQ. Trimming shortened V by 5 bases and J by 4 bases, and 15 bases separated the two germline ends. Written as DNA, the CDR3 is TGTGCCAGCAGCGTAGGCGGGGCCGGGTACGAGCAGTACTTC. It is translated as CASSVGGAGYEQYF.

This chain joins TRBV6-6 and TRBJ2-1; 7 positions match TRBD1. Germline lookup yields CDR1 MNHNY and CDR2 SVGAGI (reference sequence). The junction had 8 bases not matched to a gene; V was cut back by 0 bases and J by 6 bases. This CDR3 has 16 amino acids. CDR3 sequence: CASSYSQGVGSNEQFF. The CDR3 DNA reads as TGTGCCAGCAGTTACTCGCAGGGGGTGGGGTCCAATGAGCAGTTCTTC.

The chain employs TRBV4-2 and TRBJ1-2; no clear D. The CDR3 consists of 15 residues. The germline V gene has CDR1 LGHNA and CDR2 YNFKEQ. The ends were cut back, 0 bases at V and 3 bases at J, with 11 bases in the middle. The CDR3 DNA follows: TGTGCCAGCAGCCAAGATTGGGCACAGCACTATGGCTACACCTTC. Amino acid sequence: CASSQDWAQHYGYTF.

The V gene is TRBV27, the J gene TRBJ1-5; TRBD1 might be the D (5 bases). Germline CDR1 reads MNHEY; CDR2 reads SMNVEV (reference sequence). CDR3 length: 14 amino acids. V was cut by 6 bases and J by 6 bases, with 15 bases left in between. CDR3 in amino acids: CASSGGVGAQPQHF. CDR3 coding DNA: TGTGCCAGCAGCGGGGGGGTAGGGGCTCAGCCCCAGCATTTT.

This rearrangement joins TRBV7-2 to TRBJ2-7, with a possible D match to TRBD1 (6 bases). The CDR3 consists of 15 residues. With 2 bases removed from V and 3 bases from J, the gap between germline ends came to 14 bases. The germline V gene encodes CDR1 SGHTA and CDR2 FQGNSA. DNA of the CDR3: TGTGCCAGCAGCTTAATACAGGGCTTGCTCTACGAGCAGTACTTC. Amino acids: CASSLIQGLLYEQYF.

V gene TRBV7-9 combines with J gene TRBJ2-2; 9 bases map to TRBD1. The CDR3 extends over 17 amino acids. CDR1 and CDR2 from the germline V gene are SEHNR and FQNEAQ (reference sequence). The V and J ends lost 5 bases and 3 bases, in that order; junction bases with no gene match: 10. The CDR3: CASSPGQGIAYTGELFF. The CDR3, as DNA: TGTGCCAGCAGCCCGGGACAGGGAATAGCGTACACCGGGGAGCTGTTTTTT.

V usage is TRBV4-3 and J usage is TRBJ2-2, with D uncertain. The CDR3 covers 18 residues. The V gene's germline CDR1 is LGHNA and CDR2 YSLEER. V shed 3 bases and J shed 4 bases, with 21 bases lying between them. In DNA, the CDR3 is TGCGCCAGCAGCCAGAGGCTTACGACCGGAGAAGGCACCGGGGAGCTGTTTTTT. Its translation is CASSQRLTTGEGTGELFF.

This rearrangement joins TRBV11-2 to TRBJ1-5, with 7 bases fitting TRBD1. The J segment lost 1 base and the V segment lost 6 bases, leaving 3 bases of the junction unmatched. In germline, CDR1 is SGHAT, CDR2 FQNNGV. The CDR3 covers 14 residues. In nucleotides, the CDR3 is TGTGCCAGCAGTGTAGGGGGCAGCAATCAGCCCCAGCATTTT. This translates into CASSVGGSNQPQHF.

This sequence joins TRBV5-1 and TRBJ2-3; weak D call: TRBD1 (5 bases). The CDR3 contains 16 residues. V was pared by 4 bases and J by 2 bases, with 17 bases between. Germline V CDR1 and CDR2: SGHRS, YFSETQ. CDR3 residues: CASSPDQDGHTDTQYF. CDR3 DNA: TGCGCCAGCAGCCCCGACCAAGACGGACACACAGATACGCAGTATTTT.

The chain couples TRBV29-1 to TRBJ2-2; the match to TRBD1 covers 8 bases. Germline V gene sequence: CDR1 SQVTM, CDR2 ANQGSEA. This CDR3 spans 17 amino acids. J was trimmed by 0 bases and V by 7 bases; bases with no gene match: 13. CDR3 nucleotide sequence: TGCAGCGCCCTAGGACAGGGTCGAAGCGCGAACACCGGGGAGCTGTTTTTT. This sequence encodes CSALGQGRSANTGELFF.

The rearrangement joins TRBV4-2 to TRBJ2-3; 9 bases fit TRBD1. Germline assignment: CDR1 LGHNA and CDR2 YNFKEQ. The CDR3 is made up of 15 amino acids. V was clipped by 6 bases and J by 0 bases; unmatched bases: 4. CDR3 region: CASSRQGESTDTQYF. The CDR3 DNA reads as TGTGCCAGCAGTCGACAGGGGGAGAGCACAGATACGCAGTATTTT.

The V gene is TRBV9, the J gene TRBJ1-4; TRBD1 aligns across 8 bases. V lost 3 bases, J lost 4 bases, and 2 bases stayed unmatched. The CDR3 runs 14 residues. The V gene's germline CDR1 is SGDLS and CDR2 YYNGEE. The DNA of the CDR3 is TGTGCCAGCAGCGAAGGGACAGGTAATGAAAAACTGTTTTTT. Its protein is CASSEGTGNEKLFF.

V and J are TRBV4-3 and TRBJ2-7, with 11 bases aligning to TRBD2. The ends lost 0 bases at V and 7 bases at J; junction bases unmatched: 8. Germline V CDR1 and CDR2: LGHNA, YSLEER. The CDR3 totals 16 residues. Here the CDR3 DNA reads TGCGCCAGCAGCCAAGATGTTGTAGCGGGGGGGCAAGAGCAGTACTTC. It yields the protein CASSQDVVAGGQEQYF.

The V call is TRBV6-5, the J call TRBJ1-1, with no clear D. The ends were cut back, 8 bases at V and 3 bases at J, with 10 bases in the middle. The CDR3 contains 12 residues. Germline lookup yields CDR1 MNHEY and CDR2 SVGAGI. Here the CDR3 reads CASGDQYTEAFF. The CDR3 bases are TGTGCCAGCGGAGACCAGTACACTGAAGCTTTCTTT.

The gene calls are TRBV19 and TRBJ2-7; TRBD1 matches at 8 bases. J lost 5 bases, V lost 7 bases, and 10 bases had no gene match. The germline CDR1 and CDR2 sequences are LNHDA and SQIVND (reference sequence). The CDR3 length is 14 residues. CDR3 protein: CASTETGAGDEQYF. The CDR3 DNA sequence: TGTGCCAGTACGGAGACAGGGGCCGGGGACGAGCAGTACTTC.

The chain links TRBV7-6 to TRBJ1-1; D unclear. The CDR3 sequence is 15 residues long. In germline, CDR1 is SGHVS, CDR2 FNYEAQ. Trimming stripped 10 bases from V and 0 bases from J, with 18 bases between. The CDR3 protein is CATLDIGYMNTEAFF. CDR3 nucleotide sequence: TGTGCCACCCTGGATATCGGGTATATGAACACTGAAGCTTTCTTT.

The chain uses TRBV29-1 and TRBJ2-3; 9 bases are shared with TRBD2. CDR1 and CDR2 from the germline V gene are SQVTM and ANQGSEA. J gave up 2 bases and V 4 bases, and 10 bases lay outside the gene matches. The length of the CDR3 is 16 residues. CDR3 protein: CSVVHISGGITDTQYF. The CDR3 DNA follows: TGCAGCGTTGTACACATTAGCGGGGGAATCACAGATACGCAGTATTTT.

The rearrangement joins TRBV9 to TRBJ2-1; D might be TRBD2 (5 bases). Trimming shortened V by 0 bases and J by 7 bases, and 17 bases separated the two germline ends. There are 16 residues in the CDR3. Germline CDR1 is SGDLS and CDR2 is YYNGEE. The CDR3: CASSVAPTGIANEQFF. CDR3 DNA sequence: TGTGCCAGCAGCGTAGCCCCAACCGGGATCGCAAATGAGCAGTTCTTC.

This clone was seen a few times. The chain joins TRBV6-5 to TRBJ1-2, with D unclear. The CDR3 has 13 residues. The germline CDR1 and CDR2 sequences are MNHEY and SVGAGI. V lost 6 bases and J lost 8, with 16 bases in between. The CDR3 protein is CASSNPNREGYTF. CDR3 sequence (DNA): TGTGCCAGCAGCAACCCTAACCGTGAAGGCTACACCTTC.

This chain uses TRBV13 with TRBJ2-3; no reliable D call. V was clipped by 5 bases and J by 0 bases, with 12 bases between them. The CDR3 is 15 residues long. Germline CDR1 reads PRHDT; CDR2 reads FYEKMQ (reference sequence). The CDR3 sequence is CASSPVGSSTDTQYF. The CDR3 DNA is TGTGCCAGCAGCCCAGTCGGGTCCAGCACAGATACGCAGTATTTT.

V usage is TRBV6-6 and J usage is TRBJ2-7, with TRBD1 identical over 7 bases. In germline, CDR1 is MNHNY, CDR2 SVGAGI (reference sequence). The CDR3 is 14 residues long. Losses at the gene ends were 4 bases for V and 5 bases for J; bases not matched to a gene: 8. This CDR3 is CASSLLGGLHEQYF. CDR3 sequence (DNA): TGTGCCAGCAGTTTACTAGGGGGCCTCCACGAGCAGTACTTC.

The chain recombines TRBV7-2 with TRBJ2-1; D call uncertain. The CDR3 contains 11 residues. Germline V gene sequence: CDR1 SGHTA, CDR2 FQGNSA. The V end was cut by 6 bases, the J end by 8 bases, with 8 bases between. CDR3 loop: CASRTSDEQFF. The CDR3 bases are TGTGCCAGCAGGACGAGCGATGAGCAGTTCTTC.

DNA for the CDR3: TGTGCCAGCAGCCAAAGGGGGACAAATAACTATGGCTACACCTTC. Translation gives CASSQRGTNNYGYTF. This chain joins TRBV11-1 and TRBJ1-2; possibly TRBD1 for D (6 bases). The germline V gene encodes CDR1 SGHAT and CDR2 FQDESV (reference sequence). V dropped 5 bases and J dropped 1 base, with 14 bases sitting between them. There are 15 residues in the CDR3.

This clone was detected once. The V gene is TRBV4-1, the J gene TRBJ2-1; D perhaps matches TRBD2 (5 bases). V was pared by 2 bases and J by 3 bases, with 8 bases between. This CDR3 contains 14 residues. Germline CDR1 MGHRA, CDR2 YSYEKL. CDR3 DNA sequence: TGCGCCAGCAGCCAATACGGGGACTACAATGAGCAGTTCTTC. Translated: CASSQYGDYNEQFF.

This CDR3 reads CASEKRPYGYTF. CDR3 in DNA: TGTGCCAGCGAAAAGAGGCCCTATGGCTACACCTTC. The chain couples TRBV28 to TRBJ1-2; D uncertain. Per germline, CDR1 MDHEN and CDR2 SYDVKM. This CDR3 comprises 12 residues. Between the trimmed V and J ends, which lost 8 bases and 4 bases, there was a span of 11 bases.